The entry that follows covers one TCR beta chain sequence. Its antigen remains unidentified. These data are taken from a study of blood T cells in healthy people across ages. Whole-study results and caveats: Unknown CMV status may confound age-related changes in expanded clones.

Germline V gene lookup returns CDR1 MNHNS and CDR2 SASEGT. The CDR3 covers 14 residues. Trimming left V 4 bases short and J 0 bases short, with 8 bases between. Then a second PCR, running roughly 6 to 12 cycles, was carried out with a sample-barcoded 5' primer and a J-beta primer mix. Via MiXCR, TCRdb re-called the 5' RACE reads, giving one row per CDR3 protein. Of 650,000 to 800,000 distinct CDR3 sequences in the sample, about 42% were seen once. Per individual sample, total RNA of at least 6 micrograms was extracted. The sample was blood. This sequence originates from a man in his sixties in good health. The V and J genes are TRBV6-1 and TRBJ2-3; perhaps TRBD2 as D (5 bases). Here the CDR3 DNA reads TGTGCCAGCAGTGTACAGCGGAGCACAGATACGCAGTATTTT. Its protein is CASSVQRSTDTQYF.